What follows are 25 T cell receptor beta chains derived from one specimen sequenced in a study of vaccination and CD4 T cells after COVID-19. The antigens for these receptors are not known. The Oncomine TCR Beta short-read assay sequenced DNA from cultured CD4+ T cells. TCRdb ran MiXCR on the PCR reads and lists one entry per CDR3 protein. The table shows more than 12,000 distinct CDR3 sequences, with about 53% occurring only once. Stated treatment: approximately nine-day PBMC culture with coronavirus spike peptide pools or control peptides (ViraFEST assay). Sequenced here: CD4+ T cells from blood, cultured in vitro, sampled before SARS-CoV-2 vaccination. These receptors were taken from a human donor who had recovered from COVID-19.

In this sample, this clonotype turned up a few times. The V call is TRBV7-3, the J call TRBJ2-5; 9 bases are a match to TRBD2. The germline V gene has CDR1 SGHTA and CDR2 FQGTGA. This CDR3 comprises 16 residues. The trim removed 5 bases at V and 0 bases at J, leaving 7 bases unmatched. DNA of the CDR3: TGTGCCAGCAGCCCTATAGCGGGGGTAAACCAAGAGACCCAGTACTTC. It translates to CASSPIAGVNQETQYF.

The gene calls are TRBV12-3 or TRBV12-4 and TRBJ1-5; possibly TRBD1 for D (6 bases). The V end lost 8 bases, the J end lost 0 bases, and 11 bases lay between the germline ends. The CDR3 is 14 residues long. CDR3 sequence (DNA): TGTGCCAGCGTGGGGGCTTATAGCAATCAGCCCCAGCATTTT. As protein: CASVGAYSNQPQHF.

This clonotype is termed medium-sized. V usage is TRBV12-3 or TRBV12-4 and J usage is TRBJ1-2, with 9 bases that match TRBD1. V lost 5 bases and J lost 7; bases outside the gene matches: 2. The CDR3 is 12 residues long. This CDR3 reads CASSEQGAGYTF. CDR3 sequence (DNA): TGTGCCAGCAGTGAACAGGGGGCTGGCTACACCTTC.

This chain joins TRBV19 and TRBJ1-1; D not resolved. Germline CDR1 LNHDA, CDR2 SQIVND (reference sequence). The V gene lost 3 bases and the J gene lost 1 base, with 6 bases spanning the gap. CDR3 length: 13 amino acids. CDR3: CASSMSENTEAFF. In DNA, the CDR3 is TGTGCCAGTAGTATGTCGGAGAACACTGAAGCTTTCTTT.

This chain joins TRBV6-2 or TRBV6-3 and TRBJ2-1; D is unclear. V lost 10 bases, J lost 9 bases, and 13 bases lay in between. CDR1 MNHEY and CDR2 SVGEGT come from the germline V gene. The CDR3 is 11 amino acids. CDR3 in DNA: TGTGCCACCACGGGTGAGGTTGAGCAGTTCTTC. Translating gives CATTGEVEQFF.

This chain joins TRBV25-1 and TRBJ1-1, with a weak D call TRBD1 (5 bases). The CDR3 length is 12 residues. Trimming took off 8 bases at V and 4 bases at J, with 11 bases between the two ends. Germline CDR1 MGHDK, CDR2 SYGVNS. The CDR3 loop reads CASGGSSTEAFF. CDR3 nucleotide sequence: TGTGCCAGCGGGGGGTCAAGCACTGAAGCTTTCTTT.

This clonotype was seen only a few times. The chain carries TRBV6-5 and TRBJ1-2, with 9 bases aligning to TRBD1. The germline V gene encodes CDR1 MNHEY and CDR2 SVGAGI. With V trimmed by 4 bases and J by 8 bases, 11 bases remained unmatched. This CDR3 has 15 residues. The CDR3 spells CASSSPGQGVRGYTF. The CDR3 DNA reads as TGTGCCAGCAGTTCACCGGGACAGGGAGTGCGGGGCTACACCTTC.

Written as DNA, the CDR3 is TGTGCCAGCAGCTTAGGGCCAGCTAACTATGGCTACACCTTC. Its translation: CASSLGPANYGYTF. The V and J genes are TRBV7-2 and TRBJ1-2; no firm D call. CDR3 length: 14 residues. Germline lookup yields CDR1 SGHTA and CDR2 FQGNSA. V was pared by 1 base and J by 0 bases, with 6 bases between.

This clonotype has a single count. The rearrangement joins TRBV15 to TRBJ2-2; 11 bases are shared with TRBD2. Unmatched junction bases numbered 7, after V lost 3 bases and J lost 7 bases. In germline, CDR1 is LNHNV, CDR2 YYDKDF (reference sequence). This CDR3 is built from 16 residues. This CDR3 reads CATSRIAGGRGGELFF. The CDR3 DNA is TGTGCCACCAGCAGGATAGCGGGGGGGCGTGGCGGGGAGCTGTTTTTT.

The chain carries TRBV2 and TRBJ2-3, with 11 bases that match TRBD2. This CDR3 spans 15 amino acids. The germline gives CDR1 SNHLY, CDR2 FYNNEI. V lost 4 bases to trimming and J lost 6 bases; unmatched junction nucleotides: 6. CDR3 bases: TGTGCCAGCAGTGGAACTAGCGGGGGTGGGGATACGCAGTATTTT. Translation: CASSGTSGGGDTQYF.

V usage is TRBV29-1 and J usage is TRBJ2-7; perhaps TRBD2 as D (5 bases). The germline V gene encodes CDR1 SQVTM and CDR2 ANQGSEA. V lost 7 bases to trimming and J lost 1 base, with 11 bases between them. This CDR3 is built from 12 residues. The CDR3 reads CSGRSGSYEQYF. CDR3 coding DNA: TGCAGCGGGAGGAGTGGGTCCTACGAGCAGTACTTC.

This clonotype was seen only a few times. The chain has TRBV7-2 and TRBJ2-2; D is perhaps TRBD1 (7 bases). Germline V CDR1 and CDR2: SGHTA, FQGNSA. The CDR3 runs to 15 residues. Trimming removed 5 bases at V and 6 bases at J, with 16 bases between. This chain's CDR3 is CASSRQGGLSGELFF. Here the CDR3 DNA reads TGTGCCAGCAGCCGTCAGGGGGGACTCTCCGGGGAGCTGTTTTTT. Full variable domain (missing parts from reference TRBV7-2 and TRBJ2-2): GAGVSQSPSNKVTEKGKDVELRCDPISGHTALYWYRQSLGQGLEFLIYFQGNSAPDKSGLPSDRFSAERTGGSVSTLTIQRTQQEDSAVYLCASSRQGGLSGELFFGEGSRLTVL.

A few counts support this clonotype. V usage is TRBV7-2 and J usage is TRBJ2-1; no firm D call. Trimming took 5 bases from V and 10 from J, leaving 6 bases between them. This CDR3 is built from 10 residues. The germline V gene has CDR1 SGHTA and CDR2 FQGNSA. CDR3 protein: CASSHGEQFF. In nucleotides, the CDR3 is TGTGCCAGCAGCCATGGAGAGCAGTTCTTC.

The chain carries TRBV7-6 and TRBJ2-2, with 13 bases matching TRBD2. CDR3 size: 19 residues. J was trimmed by 0 bases and V by 5 bases; bases with no gene match: 9. The germline gives CDR1 SGHVS, CDR2 FNYEAQ. The CDR3 sequence: CASSLRLAGGPTNTGELFF. The CDR3 coding sequence is TGTGCCAGCAGCCTAAGACTAGCGGGGGGCCCAACGAACACCGGGGAGCTGTTTTTT.

This clonotype was found a few times. The CDR3 sequence: CSASLRQGGETQYF. In nucleotides, the CDR3 is TGCAGTGCTAGCCTGCGCCAGGGTGGGGAGACCCAGTACTTC. The chain has TRBV20-1 and TRBJ2-5, with a tentative D call TRBD1 (5 bases). The CDR3 consists of 14 residues. The V end was cut by 3 bases, the J end by 5 bases, with 16 bases between. Germline loops: CDR1 DFQATT, CDR2 SNEGSKA (reference sequence).

The chain combines TRBV7-8 with TRBJ2-7; 14 nucleotides agree with TRBD2. The CDR3 spans 16 residues. CDR1 and CDR2 from the germline V gene are SGHVS and FQNEAQ. V gave up 4 bases and J gave up 2 bases; unmatched junction bases: 4. DNA of the CDR3: TGTGCCAGCAGCTCGGGGACTAGCGGGAGTCCCTACGAGCAGTACTTC. It yields the protein CASSSGTSGSPYEQYF. Together with reference TRBV7-8 and TRBJ2-7, the CDR3 gives the full variable domain: GAGVSQSPRYKVAKRGQDVALRCDPISGHVSLFWYQQALGQGPEFLTYFQNEAQLDKSGLPSDRFFAERPEGSVSTLKIQRTQQEDSAVYLCASSSGTSGSPYEQYFGPGTRLTVT.

This chain links TRBV7-8 with TRBJ1-4; possibly TRBD1 for D (5 bases). This CDR3 spans 16 amino acids. Trimming removed 1 base at V and 0 bases at J, with 9 bases between. CDR1 and CDR2 (germline): SGHVS, FQNEAQ. The CDR3 is CASSLGTTATNEKLFF. Written as DNA, the CDR3 is TGTGCCAGCAGCTTAGGTACGACAGCAACTAATGAAAAACTGTTTTTT.

The chain carries TRBV7-6 and TRBJ1-1; 10 nucleotides agree with TRBD1. Germline assignment: CDR1 SGHVS and CDR2 FNYEAQ. This CDR3 comprises 18 residues. With 5 bases clipped from V and 4 bases from J, the junction kept 16 bases outside the gene matches. CDR3 amino acids: CASSRNMVGQGTPTEAFF. Here the CDR3 DNA reads TGTGCCAGCAGCCGAAATATGGTGGGACAGGGGACCCCCACTGAAGCTTTCTTT.

For the CDR3, the DNA is TGTGCCAGTAGGACAGCTAAAGGCGGCTACACCTTC. Translation: CASRTAKGGYTF. The chain joins TRBV19 to TRBJ1-2; maybe TRBD1 (5 bases). Germline CDR1 LNHDA, CDR2 SQIVND (reference sequence). The length of the CDR3 is 12 residues. V was trimmed by 6 bases and J by 8 bases, leaving 13 bases between them.

The V and J genes are TRBV11-3 and TRBJ2-1; 10 nucleotides line up with TRBD2. The CDR3 contains 18 residues. V dropped 2 bases and J dropped 5; count of bases not matched to a gene: 12. From germline, CDR1 is SGHNT and CDR2 YENEEA. DNA for the CDR3: TGTGCCAGCAGCTTACGTTCACTTCGACTAGCGGGCGACAATGAGCAGTTCTTC. As protein: CASSLRSLRLAGDNEQFF.

The chain employs TRBV20-1 and TRBJ2-5; TRBD2 matches at 11 bases. J was trimmed by 1 base and V by 3 bases; bases with no gene match: 4. Germline CDR1 reads DFQATT; CDR2 reads SNEGSKA (reference sequence). CDR3 length: 15 residues. CDR3 DNA: TGCAGTGCTAGTGGCCTAGCGGGGGGCCAAGAGACCCAGTACTTC. The encoded protein is CSASGLAGGQETQYF.

The chain combines TRBV10-3 with TRBJ2-6; TRBD1 aligns across 7 bases. This CDR3 is 15 amino acids long. The junction had 6 bases not matched to a gene; V was cut back by 10 bases and J by 0 bases. Germline lookup yields CDR1 ENHRY and CDR2 SYGVKD. CDR3 bases: TGTGCCACAAGGGACAGCTCCTCTGGGGCCAACGTCCTGACTTTC. This encodes CATRDSSSGANVLTF.

CDR3 region: CASCIDRDYTDTQYF. The CDR3, as DNA: TGTGCCAGCTGCATTGACCGGGACTACACAGATACGCAGTATTTT. The chain couples TRBV6-1 to TRBJ2-3, with TRBD2 matching 7 bases. The ends lost 8 bases at V and 2 bases at J; junction bases unmatched: 10. Germline V lookup: CDR1 MNHNS, CDR2 SASEGT. This CDR3 spans 15 amino acids.

V and J are TRBV7-2 and TRBJ1-6; possibly TRBD1 for D (6 bases). Germline V gene lookup returns CDR1 SGHTA and CDR2 FQGNSA. V lost 2 bases and J 10 bases, leaving 18 bases between the germline ends. CDR3 size: 16 residues. The CDR3 reads CASSLSSGVSRSPLHF. The CDR3 DNA reads TGTGCCAGCAGCTTAAGTTCAGGGGTCAGTAGGTCACCCCTCCACTTT.

The rearrangement uses TRBV7-9 and TRBJ1-1, with D hard to call. The germline V gene has CDR1 SEHNR and CDR2 FQNEAQ (reference sequence). The CDR3 has 15 amino acids. V gave up 5 bases and J gave up 3 bases, with 16 bases separating them. The CDR3 DNA sequence: TGTGCCAGCAGCCCCACGTCGGATCGGGACACTGAAGCTTTCTTT. Its translation: CASSPTSDRDTEAFF.